This T cell receptor beta chain was retrieved from a study of cytomegalovirus exposure and HLA in healthy donors. Looking at the study overall: Unique TCRs numbering 75 million to 95 million, obtained from HLA-typed donors, made up an early data release.

Healthy bone marrow donors formed the donor group. Whereas donors were nominally healthy upon sampling, unrecorded immune exposures were probable. Amplification used 60 Vbeta primers and 13 Jbeta primers. The data were produced by immunoSEQ multiplex PCR, yet TCRdb's version contains in-frame clones alone and is incomplete. The data show just over 95,000 clones, less than 80% seen once. A remark on this clone: Its cognate antigen is unknown.

Broader study findings: Compared with the approximately 700-donor mean, an Asian-associated ancestry cluster reportedly had fewer N-insertions, according to a later analysis.

Sequenced input: PBMCs. The sequence came from a woman aged 40 to 50 in good health and CMV-seropositive.

CDR3 loop: CASSFITSTDTQYF. CDR3 DNA sequence: TGCGCCAGCAGCTTTATCACTAGCACAGATACGCAGTATTTT. The chain employs TRBV5-1 and TRBJ2-3; no firm D call. Germline assignment: CDR1 SGHRS and CDR2 YFSETQ. Trimming cost V 2 bases and J 0 bases, with 7 bases left between them. This CDR3 spans 14 amino acids.